This TCR beta chain appears in the sequencing data of a study of technical replicates of blood from several donors. The data were produced by immunoSEQ multiplex PCR, yet TCRdb's version contains in-frame clones alone and is incomplete. The data show more than 11,000 clones, about 85% seen once. V shed 5 bases and J shed 4 bases, with 21 bases lying between them. The CDR3 consists of 16 residues. Germline CDR1 is SGHAT and CDR2 is FQNNGV. This receptor was taken from a human donor in good health. Input material: PBMCs. The chain is built from TRBV11-2 and TRBJ2-7; possibly TRBD2 for D (7 bases). CDR3 in amino acids: CASSPRGAGDNYEQYF. The DNA for the CDR3 is TGTGCCAGCAGCCCCCGGGGGGCAGGAGACAATTACGAGCAGTACTTC.